This T cell receptor beta chain was observed in a study of blood T cell repertoires in COVID-19 (dated by TCRdb to the early 2020s). Regarding the complete study: Samples from collaborators originated in the United States, Italy and Spain and spanned both the acute and convalescent phases of COVID-19. HLA class I and class II types, where available, came from metadata supplied by the sample provider rather than from assay-based typing. Subjects who had been exposed to COVID-19, were actively infected with it, or had recovered from it provided the deeply sampled blood TCRbeta repertoires that made up the dataset. The repertoires were released in a freely available public database meant as a resource for research on the immune response to SARS-CoV-2. The material from the prospective study consisted of cDNA or gDNA derived from T cells, B-cell-depleted T cells, or PBMCs. Nearly every sample came with metadata listing a de-identified subject ID, COVID-19 status, age in years and sex. Samples came from the ongoing ImmuneRACE study (first 160 participants) plus 1,254 subjects from 6 global collaborators. The study at large found these results: The amount of clinical and demographic metadata varied by source and participant and was provided uncurated.

Whole blood was collected in K2EDTA tubes by collaborating institutions according to the institutions' own protocols. Collaborator samples were shipped for TCRbeta analysis as frozen whole blood, isolated PBMCs, or DNA extracted from either sample type. The immunoSEQ Assay, a bias-controlled multiplex PCR, was used to amplify TCRbeta CDR3 regions from genomic DNA. Concerning the study's data processing: The number of nucleated cells in each sample was estimated by amplification of reference gene primers within the assay. Sequence reads were collapsed and filtered to measure the absolute abundance of every unique TCRbeta CDR3 rearrangement. For each sample, productive Simpson clonality was calculated by taking the square root of Simpson's diversity index across productive rearrangements. The table was pulled from immuneACCESS by TCRdb, which kept in-frame rearrangements only. Such tables lose some clones; where checked, under half of the loss comes from unresolved V genes, and the rest has no known cause. V, J and clone size reflect that table, while D and trimming were determined from the DNA. Here the sample has tens of thousands of clones; around 88% occur a single time. The top ten clones comprise around two fifths of the sample.

V is trimmed back by 5 bases and J by 4 bases, and the junction contains 5 bases that no gene match accounts for. From the cysteine up to the phenylalanine, the CDR3 has a length of 14 residues. The only DNA kept is the CDR3, 42 bases in frame from the first base. Sequences SEHNR (CDR1) and FQNEAQ (CDR2) are obtained from the germline V gene (reference sequence). This clone was detected once. Its recognized antigen is unknown. Per-base quality was not reported, and no clone a single base away is much larger than it. Here the chain combines TRBV7-9 and TRBJ1-5, and 7 bases in between align with TRBD1. The clonotype comes from a woman of 80 years or more with active or convalescent COVID-19. What was sequenced was peripheral blood. The DNA sequence is as follows: TGTGCCAGCAGCGGGGACAGCAGGAATCAGCCCCAGCATTTT. Its protein reads: CASSGDSRNQPQHF.